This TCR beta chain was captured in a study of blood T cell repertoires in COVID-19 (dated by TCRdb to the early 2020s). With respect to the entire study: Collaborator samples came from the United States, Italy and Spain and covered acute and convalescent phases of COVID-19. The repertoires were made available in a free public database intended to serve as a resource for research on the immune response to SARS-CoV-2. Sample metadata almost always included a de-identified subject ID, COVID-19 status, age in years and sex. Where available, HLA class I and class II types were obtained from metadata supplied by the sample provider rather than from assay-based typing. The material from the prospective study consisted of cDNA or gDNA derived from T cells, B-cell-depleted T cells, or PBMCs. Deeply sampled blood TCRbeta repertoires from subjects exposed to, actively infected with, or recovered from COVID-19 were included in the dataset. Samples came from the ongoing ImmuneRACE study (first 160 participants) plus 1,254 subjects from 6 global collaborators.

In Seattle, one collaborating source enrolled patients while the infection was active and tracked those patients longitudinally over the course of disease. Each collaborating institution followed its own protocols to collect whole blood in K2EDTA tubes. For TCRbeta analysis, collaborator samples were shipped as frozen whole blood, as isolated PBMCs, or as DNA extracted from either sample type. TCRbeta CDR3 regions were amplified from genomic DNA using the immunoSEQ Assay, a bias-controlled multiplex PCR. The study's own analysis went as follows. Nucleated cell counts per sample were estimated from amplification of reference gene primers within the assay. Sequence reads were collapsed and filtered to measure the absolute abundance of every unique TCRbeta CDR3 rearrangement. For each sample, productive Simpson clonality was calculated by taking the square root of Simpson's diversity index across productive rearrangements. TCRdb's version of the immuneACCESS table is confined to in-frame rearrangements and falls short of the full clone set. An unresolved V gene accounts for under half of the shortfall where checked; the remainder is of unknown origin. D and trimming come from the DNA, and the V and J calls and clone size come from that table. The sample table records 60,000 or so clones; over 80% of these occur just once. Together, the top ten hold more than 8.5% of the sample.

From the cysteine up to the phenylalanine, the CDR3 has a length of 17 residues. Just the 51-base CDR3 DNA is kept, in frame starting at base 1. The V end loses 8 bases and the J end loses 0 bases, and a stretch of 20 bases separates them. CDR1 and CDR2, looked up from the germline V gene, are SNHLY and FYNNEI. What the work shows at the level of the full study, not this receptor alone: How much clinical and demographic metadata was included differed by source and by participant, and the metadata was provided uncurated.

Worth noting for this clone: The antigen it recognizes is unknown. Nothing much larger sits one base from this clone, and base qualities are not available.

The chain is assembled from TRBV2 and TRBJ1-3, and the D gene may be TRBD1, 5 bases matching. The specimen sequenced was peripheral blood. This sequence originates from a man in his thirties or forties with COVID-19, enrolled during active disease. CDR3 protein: CASSADTSPHSGNTIYF. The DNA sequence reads TGTGCCAGCTCGGCGGACACTTCTCCCCACTCTGGAAACACCATATATTTT.